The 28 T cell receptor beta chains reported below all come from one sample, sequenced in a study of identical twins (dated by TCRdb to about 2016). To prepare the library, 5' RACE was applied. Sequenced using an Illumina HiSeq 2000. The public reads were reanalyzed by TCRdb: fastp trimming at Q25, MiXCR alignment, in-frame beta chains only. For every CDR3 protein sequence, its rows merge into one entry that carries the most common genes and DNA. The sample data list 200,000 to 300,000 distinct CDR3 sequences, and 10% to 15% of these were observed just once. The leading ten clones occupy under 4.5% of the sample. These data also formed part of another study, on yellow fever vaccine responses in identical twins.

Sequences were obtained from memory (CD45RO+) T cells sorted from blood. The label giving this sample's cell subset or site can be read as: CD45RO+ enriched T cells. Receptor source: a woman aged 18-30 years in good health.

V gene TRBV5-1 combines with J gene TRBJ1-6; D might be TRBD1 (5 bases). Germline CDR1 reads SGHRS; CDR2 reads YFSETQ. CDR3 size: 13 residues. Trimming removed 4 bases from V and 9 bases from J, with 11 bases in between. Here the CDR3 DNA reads TGCGCCAGCAGCCTCGACAGATTTTCACCCCTCCACTTT. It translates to CASSLDRFSPLHF.

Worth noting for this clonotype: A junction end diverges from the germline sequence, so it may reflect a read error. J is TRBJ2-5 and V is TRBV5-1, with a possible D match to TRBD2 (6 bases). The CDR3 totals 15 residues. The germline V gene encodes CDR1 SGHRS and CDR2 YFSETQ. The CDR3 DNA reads TGCGCCAGGAGCTCCTCGGGGACTGCGGGGGAGACCCAGTACTTC. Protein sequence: CARSSSGTAGETQYF.

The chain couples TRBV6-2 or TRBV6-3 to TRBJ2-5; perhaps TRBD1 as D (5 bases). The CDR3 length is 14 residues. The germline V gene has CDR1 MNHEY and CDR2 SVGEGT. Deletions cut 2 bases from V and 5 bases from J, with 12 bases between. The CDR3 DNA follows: TGTGCCAGCAGTTACGACAGAAATGGGGAGACCCAGTACTTC. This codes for CASSYDRNGETQYF.

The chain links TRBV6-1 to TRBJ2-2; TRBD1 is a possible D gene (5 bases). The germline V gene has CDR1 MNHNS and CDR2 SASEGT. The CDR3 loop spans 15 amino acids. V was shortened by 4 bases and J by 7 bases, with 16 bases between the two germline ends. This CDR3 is CASSATAGSVGELFF. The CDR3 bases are TGTGCCAGCAGTGCTACGGCAGGGTCGGTCGGGGAGCTGTTTTTT.

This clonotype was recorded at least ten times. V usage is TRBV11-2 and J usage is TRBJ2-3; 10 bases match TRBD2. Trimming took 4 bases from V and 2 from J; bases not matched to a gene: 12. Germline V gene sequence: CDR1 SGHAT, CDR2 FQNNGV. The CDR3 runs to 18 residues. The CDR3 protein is CASSSPGLASRNTDTQYF. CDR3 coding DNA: TGTGCCAGCAGCTCCCCGGGACTAGCGTCAAGAAACACAGATACGCAGTATTTT.

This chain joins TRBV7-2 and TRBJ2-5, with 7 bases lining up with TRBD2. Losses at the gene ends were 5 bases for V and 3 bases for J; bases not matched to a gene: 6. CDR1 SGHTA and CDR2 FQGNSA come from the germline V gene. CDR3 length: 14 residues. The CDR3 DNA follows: TGTGCCAGCAGCCCAGGACTAGGGAAAGAGACCCAGTACTTC. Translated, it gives CASSPGLGKETQYF.

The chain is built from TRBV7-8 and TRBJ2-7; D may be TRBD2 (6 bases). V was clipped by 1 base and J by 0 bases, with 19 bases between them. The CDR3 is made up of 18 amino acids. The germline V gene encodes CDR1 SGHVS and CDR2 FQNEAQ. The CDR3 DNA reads TGTGCCAGCAGCTTAGGTGTTTTCTTGGGGGGAAGCTCCTACGAGCAGTACTTC. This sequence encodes CASSLGVFLGGSSYEQYF.

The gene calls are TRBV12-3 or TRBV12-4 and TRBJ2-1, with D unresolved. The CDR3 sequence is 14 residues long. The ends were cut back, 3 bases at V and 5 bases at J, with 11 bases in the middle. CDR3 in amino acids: CASSFLGPNNEQFF. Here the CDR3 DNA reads TGTGCCAGCAGTTTCCTAGGACCGAACAATGAGCAGTTCTTC.

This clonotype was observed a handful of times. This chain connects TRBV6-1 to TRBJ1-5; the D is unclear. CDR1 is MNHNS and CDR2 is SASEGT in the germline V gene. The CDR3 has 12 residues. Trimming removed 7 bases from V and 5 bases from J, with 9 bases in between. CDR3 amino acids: CASTFSDQPQHF. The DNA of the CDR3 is TGTGCCAGCACATTCTCAGATCAGCCCCAGCATTTT.

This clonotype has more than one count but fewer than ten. CDR3 residues: CASSVGTNHYNEQFF. In DNA form, the CDR3 reads TGTGCCAGCAGCGTAGGGACTAACCATTACAATGAGCAGTTCTTC. The chain carries TRBV9 and TRBJ2-1; D might be TRBD2 (6 bases). The CDR3 totals 15 residues. The germline gives CDR1 SGDLS, CDR2 YYNGEE. V gave up 0 bases and J gave up 4 bases, with 11 bases separating them.

CDR3 nucleotides: TGTGCCAGCAGCCTCTGGACTAGCGGGGGGGAGGTGAATGAGCAGTTCTTC. Its protein product is CASSLWTSGGEVNEQFF. This chain uses TRBV4-2 with TRBJ2-1; 15 nucleotides align to TRBD2. V shed 4 bases, J shed 7 bases, and the junction held 8 bases outside the gene matches. Germline lookup yields CDR1 LGHNA and CDR2 YNFKEQ. This CDR3 is 17 amino acids long.

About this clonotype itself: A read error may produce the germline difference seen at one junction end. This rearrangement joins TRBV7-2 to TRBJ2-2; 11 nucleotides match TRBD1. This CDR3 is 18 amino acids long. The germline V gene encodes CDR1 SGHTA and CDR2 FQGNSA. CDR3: CASSLALPGQGGYGQLFF. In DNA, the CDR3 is TGTGCCAGCAGCTTAGCCCTTCCGGGACAGGGGGGCTACGGGCAGCTGTTTTTT.

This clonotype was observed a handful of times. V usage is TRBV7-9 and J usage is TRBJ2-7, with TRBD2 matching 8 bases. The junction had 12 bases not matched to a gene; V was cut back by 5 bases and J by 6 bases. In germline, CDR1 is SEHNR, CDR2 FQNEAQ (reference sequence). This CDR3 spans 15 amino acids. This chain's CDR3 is CASSASGQGGLEQYF. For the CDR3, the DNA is TGTGCCAGCAGCGCTAGCGGGCAGGGAGGGCTCGAGCAGTACTTC.

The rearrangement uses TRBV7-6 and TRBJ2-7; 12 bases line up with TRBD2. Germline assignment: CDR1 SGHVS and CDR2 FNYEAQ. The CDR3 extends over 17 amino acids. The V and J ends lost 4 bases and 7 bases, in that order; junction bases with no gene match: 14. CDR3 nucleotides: TGTGCCAGCAGCTCGGGGGGGAGACTAGCGGGAGTTCAAGAGCAGTACTTC. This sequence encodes CASSSGGRLAGVQEQYF.

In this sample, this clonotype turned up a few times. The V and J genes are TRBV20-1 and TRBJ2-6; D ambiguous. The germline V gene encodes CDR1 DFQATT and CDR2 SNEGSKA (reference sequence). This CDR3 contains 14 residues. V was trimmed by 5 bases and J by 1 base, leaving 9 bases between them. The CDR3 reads CSAPHKSGANVLTF. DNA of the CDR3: TGCAGTGCTCCTCATAAGTCTGGGGCCAACGTCCTGACTTTC.

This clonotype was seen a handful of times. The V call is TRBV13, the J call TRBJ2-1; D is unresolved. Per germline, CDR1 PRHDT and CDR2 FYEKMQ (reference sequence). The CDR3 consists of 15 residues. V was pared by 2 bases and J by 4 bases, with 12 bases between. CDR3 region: CASSLSPPGYNEQFF. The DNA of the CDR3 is TGTGCCAGCAGCTTATCCCCCCCCGGATACAATGAGCAGTTCTTC.

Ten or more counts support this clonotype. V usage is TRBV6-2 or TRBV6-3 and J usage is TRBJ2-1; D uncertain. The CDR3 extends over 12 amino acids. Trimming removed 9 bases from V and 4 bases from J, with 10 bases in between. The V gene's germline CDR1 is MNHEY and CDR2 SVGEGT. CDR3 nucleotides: TGTGCCAGTCGCTTAGGGTACAATGAGCAGTTCTTC. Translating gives CASRLGYNEQFF.

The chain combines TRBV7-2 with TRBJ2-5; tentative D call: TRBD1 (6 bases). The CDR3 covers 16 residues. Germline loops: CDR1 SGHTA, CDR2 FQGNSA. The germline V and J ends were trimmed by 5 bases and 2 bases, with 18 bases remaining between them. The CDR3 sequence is CASSPRDTLRQETQYF. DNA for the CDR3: TGTGCCAGCAGCCCACGGGACACCTTACGGCAAGAGACCCAGTACTTC.

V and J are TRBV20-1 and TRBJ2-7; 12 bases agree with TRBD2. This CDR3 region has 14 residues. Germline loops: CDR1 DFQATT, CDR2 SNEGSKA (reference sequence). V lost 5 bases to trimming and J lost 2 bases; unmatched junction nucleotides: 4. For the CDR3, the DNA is TGCAGTGCTCTACGACTAGCGGGGGCCTACGAGCAGTACTTC. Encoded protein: CSALRLAGAYEQYF.

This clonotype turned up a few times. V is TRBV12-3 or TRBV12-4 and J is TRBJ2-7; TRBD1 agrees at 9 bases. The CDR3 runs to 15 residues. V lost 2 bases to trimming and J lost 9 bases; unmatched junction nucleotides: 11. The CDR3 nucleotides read TGTGCCAGCAGTTTATGGGGACAGGGAGGGTCGAGGCAGTACTTC. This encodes CASSLWGQGGSRQYF.

CDR3: CASSQGLLRTQYF. CDR3 DNA sequence: TGCGCCAGCAGCCAAGGTCTCCTCAGGACCCAGTACTTC. This chain uses TRBV4-3 with TRBJ2-5; D unresolved. Germline CDR1 reads LGHNA; CDR2 reads YSLEER. V was clipped by 1 base and J by 7 bases, with 10 bases between them. This CDR3 region has 13 residues.

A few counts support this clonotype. The CDR3 reads CASSQSGGPNAFF. CDR3 DNA sequence: TGTGCCAGCAGCCAGTCGGGGGGGCCTAATGCTTTCTTT. The chain employs TRBV12-3 or TRBV12-4 and TRBJ1-1; possible D gene TRBD1, 6 bases. The CDR3 is made up of 13 amino acids. The V gene lost 6 bases and the J gene lost 11 bases, with 19 bases spanning the gap.

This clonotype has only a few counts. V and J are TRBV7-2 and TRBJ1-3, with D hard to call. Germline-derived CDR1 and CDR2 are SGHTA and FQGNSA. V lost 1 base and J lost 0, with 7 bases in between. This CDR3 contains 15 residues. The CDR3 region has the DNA TGTGCCAGCAGCTTAGGGGCCGTCTCTGGAAACACCATATATTTT. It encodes CASSLGAVSGNTIYF.

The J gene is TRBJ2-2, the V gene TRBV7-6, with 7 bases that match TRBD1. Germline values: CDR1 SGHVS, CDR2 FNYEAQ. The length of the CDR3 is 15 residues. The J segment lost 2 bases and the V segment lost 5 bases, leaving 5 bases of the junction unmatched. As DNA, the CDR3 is TGTGCCAGCAGCCACCGGGACAGAAACACCGGGGAGCTGTTTTTT. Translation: CASSHRDRNTGELFF.

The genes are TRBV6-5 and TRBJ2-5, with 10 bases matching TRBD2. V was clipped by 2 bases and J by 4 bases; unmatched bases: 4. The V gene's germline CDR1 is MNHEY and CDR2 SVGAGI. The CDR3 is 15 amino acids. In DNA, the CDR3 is TGTGCCAGCAGTTACGTAGCGGGAGGTCGAGAGACCCAGTACTTC. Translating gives CASSYVAGGRETQYF.

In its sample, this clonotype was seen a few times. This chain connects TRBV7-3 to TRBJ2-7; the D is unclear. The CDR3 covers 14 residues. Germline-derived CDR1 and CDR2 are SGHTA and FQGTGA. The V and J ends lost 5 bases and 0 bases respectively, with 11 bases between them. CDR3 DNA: TGTGCCAGCAGCCCATCGAGAGCCTCCTACGAGCAGTACTTC. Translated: CASSPSRASYEQYF. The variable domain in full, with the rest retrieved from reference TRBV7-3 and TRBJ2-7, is GAGVSQTPSNKVTEKGKYVELRCDPISGHTALYWYRQSLGQGPEFLIYFQGTGAADDSGLPNDRFFAVRPEGSVSTLKIQRTERGDSAVYLCASSPSRASYEQYFGPGTRLTVT.

The CDR3 region has the DNA TGTGCCTGGAGGCAGTCATCTGACGAGCAGTACTTC. It yields the protein CAWRQSSDEQYF. The chain employs TRBV30 and TRBJ2-7; D gene ambiguous. The germline V gene encodes CDR1 GTSNPN and CDR2 SVGIG (reference sequence). The CDR3 runs 12 residues. The V and J ends lost 3 bases and 5 bases respectively, with 11 bases between them.

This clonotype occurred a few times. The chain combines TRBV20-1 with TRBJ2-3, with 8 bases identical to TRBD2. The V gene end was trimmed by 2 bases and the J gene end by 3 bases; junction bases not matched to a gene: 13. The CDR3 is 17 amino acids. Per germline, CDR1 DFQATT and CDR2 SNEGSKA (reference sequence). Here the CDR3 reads CSARSASVAGRTDTQYF. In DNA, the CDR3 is TGCAGTGCTAGATCAGCATCAGTAGCGGGAAGAACAGATACGCAGTATTTT.